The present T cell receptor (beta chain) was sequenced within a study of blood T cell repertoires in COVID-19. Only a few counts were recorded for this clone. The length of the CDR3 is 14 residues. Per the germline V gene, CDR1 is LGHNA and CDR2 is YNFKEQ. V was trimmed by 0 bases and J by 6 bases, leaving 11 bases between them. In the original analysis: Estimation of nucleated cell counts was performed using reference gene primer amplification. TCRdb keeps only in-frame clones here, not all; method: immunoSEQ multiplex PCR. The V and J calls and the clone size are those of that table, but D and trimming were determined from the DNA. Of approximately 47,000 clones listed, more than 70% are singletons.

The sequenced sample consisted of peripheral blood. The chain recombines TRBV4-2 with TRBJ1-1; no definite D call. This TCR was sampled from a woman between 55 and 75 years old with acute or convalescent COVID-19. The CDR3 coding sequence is TGTGCCAGCAGCCAAGATCACGAGGTCCCTGAAGCTTTCTTT. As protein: CASSQDHEVPEAFF.